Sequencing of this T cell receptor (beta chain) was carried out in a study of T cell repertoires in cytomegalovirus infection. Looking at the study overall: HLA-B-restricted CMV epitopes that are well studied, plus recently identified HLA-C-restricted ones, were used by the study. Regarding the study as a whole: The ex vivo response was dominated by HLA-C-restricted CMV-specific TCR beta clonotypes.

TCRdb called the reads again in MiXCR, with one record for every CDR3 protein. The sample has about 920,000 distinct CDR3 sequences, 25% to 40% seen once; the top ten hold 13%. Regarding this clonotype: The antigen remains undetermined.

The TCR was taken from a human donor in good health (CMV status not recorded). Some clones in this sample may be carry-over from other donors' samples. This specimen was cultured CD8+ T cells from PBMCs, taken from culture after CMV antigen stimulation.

The DNA for the CDR3 is TGTGCCAGTAGTATAGGGGGGGCGGTTAATCAGCCCCAGCATTTT. This codes for CASSIGGAVNQPQHF. The V and J genes are TRBV19 and TRBJ1-5; tentative D call: TRBD1 (6 bases). Trimming stripped 1 base from V and 4 bases from J, with 11 bases between. The CDR3 totals 15 residues. Germline-derived CDR1 and CDR2 are LNHDA and SQIVND (reference sequence).